This TCR beta chain was documented in a study of blood T cell repertoires in COVID-19. Libraries were prepared by immunoSEQ multiplex PCR; TCRdb keeps only in-frame clonotypes and omits some of them. Found here are under 200,000 clones, approximately 91% of them singletons; the top ten hold about 2.3%. The CDR3 totals 15 residues. CDR1 and CDR2 (germline): SGHNT, YYREEE (reference sequence). Trimming at V came to 2 bases and at J to 6 bases, leaving 7 bases not matched to a gene. This clone was found a few times. The receptor was isolated from a man between 18 and 29 years old with acute or convalescent COVID-19. Sequencing was done on a sample of peripheral blood. The chain uses TRBV5-4 and TRBJ2-1, with 8 bases identical to TRBD2. The CDR3 protein is CASSFPGTRPNEQFF. The CDR3 DNA sequence: TGTGCCAGCAGCTTTCCCGGGACTAGACCCAATGAGCAGTTCTTC. Drawing the rest from reference TRBV5-4 and TRBJ2-1, the complete variable domain is ETGVTQSPTHLIKTRGQQVTLRCSSQSGHNTVSWYQQALGQGPQFIFQYYREEENGRGNFPPRFSGLQFPNYSSELNVNALELDDSALYLCASSFPGTRPNEQFFGPGTRLTVL.